Listed below are T cell receptor beta chains from one sample, sequenced in a study of neurological immune-mediated disorders. TCRdb processed the 5' RACE reads anew with MiXCR; each CDR3 protein has one entry. This sample has around 62,000 distinct CDR3 sequences; 4.1% occur once, and the top ten carry approximately 2.7%. The specimen was PBMCs. These receptors all stem from a man in his fifties with multiple sclerosis. Each CDR3 is given without its conserved first and last residue. Fields, in order: V gene, J gene, CDR3 protein.

>TRBV7-2|TRBJ1-6
ASSFADRGRRSPLH
>TRBV20-1|TRBJ2-5
SASWRGPTQETQY
>TRBV5-1|TRBJ2-2
ASSTRGANTGELF
>TRBV6-2/TRBV6-3|TRBJ2-1
ASSLGRRNEQF
>TRBV7-6|TRBJ2-1
ASSLGQGFVNEQF
>TRBV4-1|TRBJ2-7
ASSQGLAASYEQY
>TRBV6-6|TRBJ1-2
ASNRQGDYGYT
>TRBV12-3/TRBV12-4|TRBJ2-1
ASSLNSGGNEQF
>TRBV20-1|TRBJ1-5
SARDAGRVNQPQH
>TRBV5-1|TRBJ1-4
ASSSPGQNEKLF
>TRBV5-1|TRBJ1-1
ASSGGTGPEAF
>TRBV10-3|TRBJ1-1
ATRSPGNTEAF
>TRBV20-1|TRBJ2-5
SAQRWGQGVKETQY
>TRBV9|TRBJ1-1
ASSPGQVNTEAF
>TRBV20-1|TRBJ2-1
SAVQWSSYNEQF
>TRBV29-1|TRBJ2-3
SEEGQLTDTQY
>TRBV9|TRBJ2-5
ASSASPGTSETQY
>TRBV15|TRBJ2-1
ATSGNVGEEQF